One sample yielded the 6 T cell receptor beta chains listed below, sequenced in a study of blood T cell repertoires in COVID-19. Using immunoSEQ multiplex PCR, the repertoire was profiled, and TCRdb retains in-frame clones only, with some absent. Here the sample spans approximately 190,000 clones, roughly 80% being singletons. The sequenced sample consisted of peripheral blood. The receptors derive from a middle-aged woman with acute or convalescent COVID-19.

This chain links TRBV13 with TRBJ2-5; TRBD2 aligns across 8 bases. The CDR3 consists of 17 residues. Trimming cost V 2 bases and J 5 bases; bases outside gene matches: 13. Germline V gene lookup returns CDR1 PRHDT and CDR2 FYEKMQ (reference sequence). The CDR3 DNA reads TGTGCCAGCAGCTTATCTGGCTGGAGCGGGAGTCATGAGACCCAGTACTTC. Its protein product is CASSLSGWSGSHETQYF.

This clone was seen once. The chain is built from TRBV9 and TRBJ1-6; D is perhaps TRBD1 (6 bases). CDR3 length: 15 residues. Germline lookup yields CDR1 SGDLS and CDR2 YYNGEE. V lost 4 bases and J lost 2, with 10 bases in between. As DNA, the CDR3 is TGTGCCAGCAGCTTACAGGGCACCTATAATTCACCCCTCCACTTT. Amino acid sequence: CASSLQGTYNSPLHF.

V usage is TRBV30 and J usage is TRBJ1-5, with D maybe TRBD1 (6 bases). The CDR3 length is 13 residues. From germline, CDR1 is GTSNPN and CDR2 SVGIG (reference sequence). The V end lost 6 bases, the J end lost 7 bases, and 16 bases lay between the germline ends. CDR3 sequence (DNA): TGTGCCTGCACCCGAACAGGGAACCAGCCCCAGCATTTT. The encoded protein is CACTRTGNQPQHF.

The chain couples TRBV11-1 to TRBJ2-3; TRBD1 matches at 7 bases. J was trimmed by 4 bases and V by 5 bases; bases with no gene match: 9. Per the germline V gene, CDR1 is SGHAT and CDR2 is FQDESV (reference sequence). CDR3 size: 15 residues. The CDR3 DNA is TGTGCCAGCAGCCCAAGGGGGCTAGTCCCAGATACGCAGTATTTT. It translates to CASSPRGLVPDTQYF.

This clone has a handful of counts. The DNA of the CDR3 is TGTGCCAGCAGTTTAGCCCCCGGGACTAGCGGGAAATACGAGCAGTACTTC. It is translated as CASSLAPGTSGKYEQYF. This sequence joins TRBV28 and TRBJ2-7; 13 nucleotides align to TRBD2. Germline V gene data show CDR1 as MDHEN and CDR2 as SYDVKM. V lost 2 bases, J lost 4 bases, and 8 bases stayed unmatched. The CDR3 has 17 amino acids.

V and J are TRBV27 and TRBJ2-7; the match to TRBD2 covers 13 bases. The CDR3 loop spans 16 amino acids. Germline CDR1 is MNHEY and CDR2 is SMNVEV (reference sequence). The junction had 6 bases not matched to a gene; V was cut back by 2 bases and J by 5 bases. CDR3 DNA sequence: TGTGCCAGCAGTTTACTACTAGCGGGAGGGCCACACGAGCAGTACTTC. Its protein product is CASSLLLAGGPHEQYF.